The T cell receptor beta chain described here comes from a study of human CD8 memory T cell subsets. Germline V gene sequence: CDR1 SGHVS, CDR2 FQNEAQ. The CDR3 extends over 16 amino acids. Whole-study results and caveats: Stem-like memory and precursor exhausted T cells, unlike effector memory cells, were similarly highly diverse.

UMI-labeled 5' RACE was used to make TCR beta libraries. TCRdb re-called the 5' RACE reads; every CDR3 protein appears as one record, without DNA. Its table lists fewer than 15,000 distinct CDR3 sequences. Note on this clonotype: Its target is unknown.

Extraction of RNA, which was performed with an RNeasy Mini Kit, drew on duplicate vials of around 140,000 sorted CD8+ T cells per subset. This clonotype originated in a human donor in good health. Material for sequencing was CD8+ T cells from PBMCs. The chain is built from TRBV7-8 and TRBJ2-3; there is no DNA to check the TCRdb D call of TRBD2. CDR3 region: CASSSTTSGEVDTQYF. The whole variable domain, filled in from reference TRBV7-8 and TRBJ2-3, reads GAGVSQSPRYKVAKRGQDVALRCDPISGHVSLFWYQQALGQGPEFLTYFQNEAQLDKSGLPSDRFFAERPEGSVSTLKIQRTQQEDSAVYLCASSSTTSGEVDTQYFGPGTRLTVL.